A selection of T cell receptor beta chains follows, all from one sample in a study of blood T cell repertoires in COVID-19. Only in-frame clones appear in the TCRdb table, and some are missing; sequencing was by immunoSEQ multiplex PCR. The table shows about 400,000 clones, with around nine tenths occurring only once. Sequencing used PBMCs or T cells enriched from blood (not recorded which). The receptor source for this set is a woman in her twenties or thirties who had recovered from COVID-19. Both conserved end residues are part of each CDR3. A D gene is named only where the DNA matches it firmly. Where a row states a size, it is once, few, many or the class of an expanded clone; other rows omit it.

V	size	D	J	DNA	CDR3
TRBV18	NA	NA	TRBJ1-5	TGTGCCAGCTCACAACAGGGCTGGGGCGGAACTAGCAATCAGCCCCAGCATTTT	CASSQQGWGGTSNQPQHF
TRBV9	NA	TRBD2	TRBJ2-7	TGTGCCAGCAGTACTAGCGGGGGAAGATACGAGCAGTACTTC	CASSTSGGRYEQYF
TRBV19	NA	TRBD1	TRBJ1-2	TGTGCCAGTAGTATTGCTCTGGGACAGGGATATGGCTACACCTTC	CASSIALGQGYGYTF
TRBV7-8	NA	NA	TRBJ1-2	TGTGCCAGCAGCTTAGGGCGGATTAACTATGGCTACACCTTC	CASSLGRINYGYTF
TRBV7-9	NA	NA	TRBJ2-1	TGTGCCAGCACACACAGAAAGCATGAGCAGTTCTTC	CASTHRKHEQFF
TRBV5-6	once	TRBD1	TRBJ2-1	TGTGCCAGCAGCCACCGGGACAGCTACAATGAGCAGTTCTTC	CASSHRDSYNEQFF
TRBV24-1	NA	TRBD1	TRBJ2-7	TGTGCCACCAGTGATCCCGGGACAGGCTCATACGAGCAGTACTTC	CATSDPGTGSYEQYF
TRBV3-1/TRBV3-2	NA	NA	TRBJ1-2	TGTGCCAGCAGCCAACGGGTATTTCGTGGCTACACCTTC	CASSQRVFRGYTF
TRBV9	NA	NA	TRBJ2-1	TGTGCCAGCAGCGGTAGGGGTGATGAGCAGTTCTTC	CASSGRGDEQFF
TRBV15	NA	NA	TRBJ2-2	TGTGCCACCAGCAGTGACTTGGCCACCGGGGAGCTGTTTTTT	CATSSDLATGELFF
TRBV7-3	NA	TRBD1	TRBJ2-3	TGTGCCAGCAGCTTAAACTGGGGACAGTCGCAGTATTTT	CASSLNWGQSQYF